The table lists the clone carrying this T cell receptor beta chain with many counts. The authors amplified TCR beta CDR3 regions, and they did so from RNA transcripts for repertoire sequencing. The first round was an RT-PCR with HTBI primers, and the second round was a multiplex PCR. TCRdb itself ran the multiplex PCR reads through MiXCR, one entry per CDR3 protein. Of hundreds of thousands of distinct CDR3 sequences in the sample, 20% to 25% were seen once. CDR3 size: 14 residues. Trimming at V came to 7 bases and at J to 5 bases, leaving 8 bases not matched to a gene. Germline CDR1 SNHLY, CDR2 FYNNEI. The data originate from a study of Graves' ophthalmopathy and Graves' hyperthyroidism.

The V and J genes are TRBV2 and TRBJ1-1; TRBD1 aligns across 9 bases. Sequencing was done on a sample of peripheral blood. This clonotype was sampled from a woman aged 18-30 years with stable Graves' hyperthyroidism. Some clones in this sample may be carry-over from other donors' samples. CDR3 region: CASTSDRGGTEAFF. The CDR3 DNA follows: TGTGCCAGCACATCGGACAGGGGAGGAACTGAAGCTTTCTTT.